The next 27 T cell receptor beta chains were all read from a single sample in a study of graft-versus-host responses after intestinal transplantation. The method was immunoSEQ multiplex PCR; TCRdb's version includes in-frame clones alone and lacks a portion of them. The sample has 75,000 to 100,000 clones, roughly 83% seen once; the top ten hold around 1.4%. The sequencing used PBMCs, collected 255 days after intestinal transplant. The receptors originated from a human patient who received an intestinal transplant, so some T cells may come from the graft donor.

The chain has TRBV5-1 and TRBJ2-7; weak D call: TRBD1 (7 bases). Germline V CDR1 and CDR2: SGHRS, YFSETQ. This CDR3 spans 15 amino acids. Trimming shortened V by 1 base and J by 6 bases, and 17 bases separated the two germline ends. The CDR3 spells CASSLWQGGQSEQYF. The CDR3 nucleotides read TGCGCCAGCAGCTTGTGGCAGGGGGGACAGAGCGAGCAGTACTTC. Combining the CDR3 with reference TRBV5-1 and TRBJ2-7 gives the whole variable domain KAGVTQTPRYLIKTRGQQVTLSCSPISGHRSVSWYQQTPGQGLQFLFEYFSETQRNKGNFPGRFSGRQFSNSRSEMNVSTLELGDSALYLCASSLWQGGQSEQYFGPGTRLTVT.

The rearrangement links TRBV6-1 to TRBJ2-3; 7 nucleotides agree with TRBD2. Germline assignment: CDR1 MNHNS and CDR2 SASEGT. After removal of 3 bases from V and 2 bases from J, the junction contained 11 bases not matched to a gene. There are 17 residues in the CDR3. CDR3 residues: CASSDRPPGTTTDTQYF. CDR3 bases: TGTGCCAGCAGTGACAGACCCCCCGGGACTACCACAGATACGCAGTATTTT.

The chain links TRBV20-1 to TRBJ2-5; 7 nucleotides line up with TRBD1. Per germline, CDR1 DFQATT and CDR2 SNEGSKA (reference sequence). J gave up 3 bases and V 5 bases, and 0 bases lay outside the gene matches. This CDR3 comprises 11 residues. This CDR3 reads CSADREETQYF. CDR3 sequence (DNA): TGCAGTGCTGACAGGGAAGAGACCCAGTACTTC.

V is TRBV15 and J is TRBJ2-1, with 10 positions matching TRBD1. CDR3 length: 15 amino acids. The junction had 11 bases not matched to a gene; V was cut back by 3 bases and J by 12 bases. In germline, CDR1 is LNHNV, CDR2 YYDKDF (reference sequence). CDR3 nucleotides: TGTGCCACCAGCAGGAAGGGGACAGGGGATCGTGGGCAGTTCTTC. It codes for CATSRKGTGDRGQFF.

The chain recombines TRBV28 with TRBJ2-7; D is possibly TRBD2 (6 bases). The length of the CDR3 is 13 residues. V lost 1 base to trimming and J lost 4 bases, with 8 bases between them. Germline values: CDR1 MDHEN, CDR2 SYDVKM. CDR3 nucleotide sequence: TGTGCCAGCAGTTTATACCGGGAGTACGAGCAGTACGTC. Translation: CASSLYREYEQYV.

The CDR3 spells CASSIGVSREAFF. The CDR3, as DNA: TGTGCCAGTAGTATAGGTGTATCCAGAGAAGCTTTCTTT. V usage is TRBV19 and J usage is TRBJ1-1; D is ambiguous. Trimming removed 1 base from V and 8 bases from J, with 11 bases in between. The CDR3 is made up of 13 amino acids. Germline CDR1 and CDR2: LNHDA and SQIVND (reference sequence).

This clone was observed a single time. CDR3 sequence (DNA): TGTGCCAGCAGTTCATCAGGGGGCGCGGACACCGGGGAGCTGTTTTTT. Translation gives CASSSSGGADTGELFF. The J gene is TRBJ2-2, the V gene TRBV7-9; the match to TRBD1 covers 8 bases. J was trimmed by 3 bases and V by 6 bases; bases with no gene match: 9. CDR1 is SEHNR and CDR2 is FQNEAQ in the germline V gene (reference sequence). The CDR3 spans 16 residues.

The chain uses TRBV6-1 and TRBJ1-4; a possible D gene is TRBD1 (6 bases). The CDR3 sequence is 14 residues long. V dropped 8 bases and J dropped 8 bases, with 18 bases sitting between them. The germline V gene has CDR1 MNHNS and CDR2 SASEGT. The CDR3 region has the DNA TGTGCCAGCCTAAGGGGGGGAAGTAGGGAAAAACTGTTTTTT. It encodes CASLRGGSREKLFF.

The chain combines TRBV20-1 with TRBJ1-2; no definite D call. The CDR3 loop spans 10 amino acids. V lost 3 bases and J 14 bases, leaving 13 bases between the germline ends. Germline-derived CDR1 and CDR2 are DFQATT and SNEGSKA (reference sequence). The chain's CDR3 is CSASAGAETF. CDR3 in DNA: TGCAGTGCTAGCGCAGGAGCTGAGACCTTC.

The gene calls are TRBV18 and TRBJ2-5; no definite D call. The V end lost 1 base, the J end lost 4 bases, and 4 bases lay between the germline ends. This CDR3 is built from 12 residues. The germline V gene encodes CDR1 KGHSH and CDR2 LQKENI. This chain's CDR3 is CASSPQGETQYF. The CDR3 DNA sequence: TGTGCCAGCTCACCACAGGGAGAGACCCAGTACTTC. Looking up the rest from reference TRBV18 and TRBJ2-5 gives the full variable domain: NAGVMQNPRHLVRRRGQEARLRCSPMKGHSHVYWYRQLPEEGLKFMVYLQKENIIDESGMPKERFSAEFPKEGPSILRIQQVVRGDSAAYFCASSPQGETQYFGPGTRLLVL.

Within the sample, this clone is medium-sized. This chain joins TRBV6-1 and TRBJ2-6, with TRBD1 as a possible D gene (6 bases). The germline V and J ends were trimmed by 1 base and 2 bases, with 6 bases remaining between them. Germline-derived CDR1 and CDR2 are MNHNS and SASEGT. The CDR3 has 15 amino acids. The CDR3 loop is CASSEEGAGANVLTF. DNA of the CDR3: TGTGCCAGCAGTGAAGAGGGGGCTGGGGCCAACGTCCTGACTTTC.

This clone was counted once. The chain recombines TRBV30 with TRBJ2-2; 8 positions agree with TRBD1. J was trimmed by 4 bases and V by 3 bases; bases with no gene match: 13. Germline CDR1 GTSNPN, CDR2 SVGIG (reference sequence). The CDR3 is made up of 17 amino acids. This chain's CDR3 is CAWRRPWTGIGTGELFF. CDR3 DNA sequence: TGTGCCTGGAGGCGACCTTGGACAGGGATTGGCACCGGGGAGCTGTTTTTT.

This clone was recorded only once. The chain recombines TRBV30 with TRBJ2-3, with D uncertain. V dropped 1 base and J dropped 1 base, with 0 bases sitting between them. CDR3 length: 11 residues. Germline V gene data show CDR1 as GTSNPN and CDR2 as SVGIG (reference sequence). This CDR3 reads CAWSGTDTQYF. CDR3 sequence (DNA): TGTGCCTGGAGTGGCACAGATACGCAGTATTTT.

This sequence joins TRBV19 and TRBJ1-2; D call uncertain. Per the germline V gene, CDR1 is LNHDA and CDR2 is SQIVND (reference sequence). Trimming pared 3 bases from V and 8 bases from J, leaving 16 bases between. CDR3 length equals 14 residues. Written as DNA, the CDR3 is TGTGCCAGTAGTATCTTTGGAACGGCAGACGGCTACACCTTC. Amino acid sequence: CASSIFGTADGYTF.

The rearrangement links TRBV5-1 to TRBJ1-2; 8 bases are a match to TRBD1. Germline-derived CDR1 and CDR2 are SGHRS and YFSETQ. CDR3 length: 14 amino acids. V lost 5 bases, J lost 13 bases, and 16 bases stayed unmatched. DNA of the CDR3: TGCGCCAGCAGGCCGCAGGGGGCGTCAGTCGGCGTCACCTTC. It encodes CASRPQGASVGVTF. Variable domain in full (rest from reference TRBV5-1 and TRBJ1-2): KAGVTQTPRYLIKTRGQQVTLSCSPISGHRSVSWYQQTPGQGLQFLFEYFSETQRNKGNFPGRFSGRQFSNSRSEMNVSTLELGDSALYLCASRPQGASVGVTFGSGTRLTVV.

This clone was found a few times. The chain links TRBV6-6 to TRBJ2-1; D remains ambiguous. V dropped 6 bases and J dropped 4 bases, with 13 bases sitting between them. This CDR3 contains 14 residues. The germline V gene has CDR1 MNHNY and CDR2 SVGAGI (reference sequence). In DNA, the CDR3 is TGTGCCAGCAGCCAACCGGGCTTATACAATGAGCAGTTCTTC. Its protein product is CASSQPGLYNEQFF.

The chain joins TRBV21-1 to TRBJ1-2. TRBV21-1 is a listed pseudogene. The CDR3 sequence is 14 residues long. The CDR3: CASSKVGPNYGYTF. CDR3 in DNA: TGTGCCAGCAGCAAAGTAGGCCCTAACTATGGCTACACCTTC.

The chain links TRBV28 to TRBJ2-2; a weak D match, TRBD2 (7 bases). CDR3 length: 16 amino acids. Germline V gene sequence: CDR1 MDHEN, CDR2 SYDVKM. V was pared by 6 bases and J by 6 bases, with 20 bases between. CDR3 DNA: TGTGCCAGCAGCCCGACGACCGGGGGGCTGGCCGGGGAGCTGTTTTTT. It encodes CASSPTTGGLAGELFF.

V gene TRBV7-9 combines with J gene TRBJ1-2; D unresolved. Germline V lookup: CDR1 SEHNR, CDR2 FQNEAQ (reference sequence). The CDR3 sequence is 14 residues long. Trimming pared 5 bases from V and 4 bases from J, leaving 14 bases between. CDR3 in amino acids: CASSPAGEGYGYTF. The CDR3 DNA is TGTGCCAGCAGCCCTGCTGGGGAGGGCTATGGCTACACCTTC.

The V and J genes are TRBV13 and TRBJ2-1; D is tentatively TRBD1 or TRBD2 (6 bases each). Germline assignment: CDR1 PRHDT and CDR2 FYEKMQ (reference sequence). CDR3 size: 16 residues. V lost 1 base to trimming and J lost 7 bases, with 17 bases between them. CDR3: CASSLAAGGYRNEQFF. The CDR3 DNA reads TGTGCCAGCAGCTTAGCGGCCGGGGGCTATAGGAATGAGCAGTTCTTC.

V is TRBV29-1 and J is TRBJ2-7; 9 bases match TRBD1. This CDR3 comprises 15 residues. Germline-derived CDR1 and CDR2 are SQVTM and ANQGSEA. The ends lost 8 bases at V and 3 bases at J; junction bases unmatched: 14. The DNA of the CDR3 is TGCAGCCCCCGGTTGGGGACAGGGTTAATCTACGAGCAGTACTTC. Translated, it gives CSPRLGTGLIYEQYF.

This chain links TRBV5-1 with TRBJ2-3; possible D gene TRBD1, 5 bases. The CDR3 loop spans 15 amino acids. Germline CDR1 and CDR2: SGHRS and YFSETQ. Trimming left V 6 bases short and J 0 bases short, with 14 bases between. The CDR3 is CASNPQGFSTDTQYF. The DNA for the CDR3 is TGCGCCAGCAACCCTCAGGGCTTTAGCACAGATACGCAGTATTTT.

The rearrangement joins TRBV4-1 to TRBJ2-2; D might be TRBD1 or TRBD2, each matching 5 bases. This CDR3 contains 16 residues. Trimming cost V 0 bases and J 3 bases, with 11 bases left between them. Germline V lookup: CDR1 MGHRA, CDR2 YSYEKL. The chain's CDR3 is CASSQDGTDYTGELFF. The CDR3 nucleotides read TGCGCCAGCAGCCAAGACGGGACCGACTACACCGGGGAGCTGTTTTTT.

V and J are TRBV5-6 and TRBJ2-2; 11 positions match TRBD2. V lost 4 bases and J lost 3; bases outside the gene matches: 14. The CDR3 contains 19 residues. The germline V gene has CDR1 SGHDT and CDR2 YYEEEE. CDR3 in amino acids: CASSRMGASGRRDTGELFF. The DNA of the CDR3 is TGTGCCAGCAGCAGGATGGGGGCTAGCGGGAGGCGGGACACCGGGGAGCTGTTTTTT. The full variable domain, with the rest looked up from reference TRBV5-6 and TRBJ2-2, is DAGVTQSPTHLIKTRGQQVTLRCSPKSGHDTVSWYQQALGQGPQFIFQYYEEEERQRGNFPDRFSGHQFPNYSSELNVNALLLGDSALYLCASSRMGASGRRDTGELFFGEGSRLTVL.

In its sample, this clone was seen once. The CDR3 here is CASSLGTGKVDGYTF. In DNA, the CDR3 is TGCGCCAGCAGCTTGGGGACAGGGAAGGTCGATGGCTACACCTTC. This chain connects TRBV5-1 to TRBJ1-2; 8 bases map to TRBD1. V trimming: 0 bases; J trimming: 6 bases; junction bases outside the gene matches: 7. The germline V gene encodes CDR1 SGHRS and CDR2 YFSETQ. The CDR3 spans 15 residues.

The rearrangement joins TRBV7-6 to TRBJ2-5; 11 bases are shared with TRBD1. The CDR3 has 19 amino acids. Looked up from germline, CDR1 is SGHVS and CDR2 is FNYEAQ. V was clipped by 1 base and J by 2 bases; unmatched bases: 12. CDR3 bases: TGTGCCAGCAGCTTAGGTTCTGTGGGCGGGACAGGGGGACAAGAGACCCAGTACTTC. Amino acid sequence: CASSLGSVGGTGGQETQYF.

This clone appeared a few times. One end of the junction is discordant with germline, which a read error may explain. V is TRBV7-7 and J is TRBJ2-1; D is tentatively TRBD1 or TRBD2 (5 bases each). Germline values: CDR1 SSHAT, CDR2 FNYEAQ (reference sequence). The CDR3 sequence is 15 residues long. The DNA for the CDR3 is TGTGCTAGCAGCTTACGGCCCGGGACGGACAATGAGCAGTTCTTC. Translation: CASSLRPGTDNEQFF.